This T cell receptor beta chain was profiled in a study of blood T cell repertoires in COVID-19. Looking at the study overall: Material from acute and convalescent COVID-19 was sourced from the United States, Italy and Spain. PBMCs, B-cell-depleted T cells, or T cells were the source of the cDNA or gDNA that made up the material.

A Seattle source enrolled patients during active infection and followed them longitudinally. Original processing methods: By means of reference gene primer amplification, nucleated cell counts were estimated. Using immunoSEQ multiplex PCR, the repertoire was profiled, and TCRdb retains in-frame clones only, with some absent. V, J and clone size derive from that table, while D and trimming were established from the DNA sequence. This sample carries fewer than 600,000 clones, about 88% of them seen once, and the ten largest clones take approximately 0.9%. V lost 7 bases and J 4 bases, leaving 20 bases between the germline ends. The CDR3 has 15 amino acids. Germline assignment: CDR1 LNHDA and CDR2 SQIVND (reference sequence).

The chain uses TRBV19 and TRBJ2-7, with D perhaps matching TRBD2 (7 bases). The sample comprised peripheral blood. The origin of this receptor is a man aged 18 to 35 with COVID-19, enrolled during active disease. The CDR3 loop reads CASTASARGGYEQYF. CDR3 DNA: TGTGCCAGTACCGCGTCGGCAAGGGGGGGATACGAGCAGTACTTC.